The present T cell receptor (beta chain) was sequenced within a study of blood T cell repertoires in COVID-19 (dated by TCRdb to the early 2020s). Turning to the overall study: Samples covering the acute and convalescent phases of COVID-19 were provided by collaborators in the United States, Italy and Spain. The sample metadata nearly always contained a de-identified subject ID, COVID-19 status, age in years and sex. The prospective study material was composed of cDNA or gDNA derived from T cells, B-cell-depleted T cells, or PBMCs. Where available, HLA class I and class II types were obtained from metadata supplied by the sample provider rather than from assay-based typing. The samples were drawn from two sources: the first 160 participants of the ongoing ImmuneRACE study, and 1,254 subjects contributed by 6 global collaborators. The repertoires were released in a freely available public database intended as a resource for research on the immune response to SARS-CoV-2. The dataset comprised deeply sampled blood TCRbeta repertoires from subjects exposed to, actively infected with, or recovered from COVID-19. General findings and caveats noted by the study authors: How much clinical and demographic metadata was included differed by source and by participant, and the metadata was provided uncurated.

Including cysteine and phenylalanine, the CDR3 has 11 amino acids. Solely the CDR3 DNA is kept, with 33 bases framed from the first base. The trim is 3 bases for V and 10 bases for J, with a gap of 8 bases between the germline ends. TCRbeta CDR3 regions were amplified from genomic DNA using the immunoSEQ Assay, a bias-controlled multiplex PCR. As for how the authors treated the data: Within the assay, amplification of reference gene primers was used to estimate how many nucleated cells each sample contained. Sequence reads were collapsed and filtered to measure the absolute abundance of every unique TCRbeta CDR3 rearrangement. For each sample, productive Simpson clonality was calculated by taking the square root of Simpson's diversity index across productive rearrangements. Here the immuneACCESS table is served through TCRdb, limited to in-frame sequences with V and J called. Missing clones are a known gap in these copies; in checked studies unresolved V genes cover under half, and the rest lacks a known reason. The DNA gave D and trimming, while V, J and clone size come from that table. The sample table shows approximately 90,000 clones, and roughly 88% are seen once. The ten largest clones represent roughly 32% of the sample.

Whole blood was collected in K2EDTA tubes by collaborating institutions according to the institutions' own protocols. For TCRbeta analysis, collaborators shipped samples as frozen whole blood, isolated PBMCs, or DNA extracted from either of those sample types. As for this clone: This clone's antigen is unknown. No much larger clone is present one base from it, and per-base qualities are unavailable.

The chain is made from TRBV12-3 or TRBV12-4 and TRBJ2-3, with the D gene uncertain. The sequence was obtained from a woman older than 75 with active or convalescent COVID-19. The specimen sequenced was peripheral blood. The CDR3 is CASSFGVAQYF. The sequenced DNA is TGTGCCAGCAGTTTTGGAGTCGCGCAGTATTTT.